These 8 T cell receptor beta chains share one sample of origin, sequenced in a study of Ad26.COV2.S vaccination and SARS-CoV-2 variants. Treatment described: some 19 received Ad26.COV2.S at low or high dose, single or two shots; 5 received placebo; per-sample allocation not given. Samples analyzed were those drawn on day 63 after the first vaccine or placebo injection. Produced via immunoSEQ multiplex PCR; TCRdb's table is partial and in-frame only. The data show 410,000 or so clones, with about nine tenths seen just once and less than 2% held by the top ten. This specimen consisted of peripheral blood, obtained in a trial of Ad26.COV2.S vaccine versus placebo. Receptors were obtained from a person aged 18-65 years who received the Ad26.COV2.S COVID-19 vaccine or a placebo.

V usage is TRBV7-8 and J usage is TRBJ1-2; D gene ambiguous. Between the trimmed V and J ends, which lost 1 base and 8 bases, there was a span of 8 bases. Germline V CDR1 and CDR2: SGHVS, FQNEAQ. CDR3 length: 12 amino acids. CDR3 nucleotide sequence: TGTGCCAGCAGCTTAGGGGGAATGGGCTACACCTTC. It encodes CASSLGGMGYTF.

The V and J genes are TRBV5-1 and TRBJ1-2; 7 positions agree with TRBD1. The CDR3 contains 15 residues. V lost 1 base and J lost 1; bases outside the gene matches: 4. Germline V gives CDR1 SGHRS, CDR2 YFSETQ. The CDR3 nucleotides read TGCGCCAGCAGCTTGATATCAGGGGGTAACTATGGCTACACCTTC. Its protein product is CASSLISGGNYGYTF.

The gene calls are TRBV5-5 and TRBJ2-7; a possible D gene is TRBD1 (5 bases). The length of the CDR3 is 15 residues. Trimming removed 3 bases from V and 2 bases from J, with 15 bases in between. Germline-derived CDR1 and CDR2 are SGHKS and YYEKEE (reference sequence). The DNA of the CDR3 is TGTGCCAGCAGCTCAACCGTCGGACACACCTACGAGCAGTACTTC. This codes for CASSSTVGHTYEQYF.

This chain connects TRBV7-6 to TRBJ1-3, with unresolved D. Trimming removed 1 base at V and 5 bases at J, with 6 bases between. The CDR3 is 13 amino acids. Germline CDR1 SGHVS, CDR2 FNYEAQ. CDR3 DNA: TGTGCCAGCAGCTTAGGACATCGAAACACCATATATTTT. Translation gives CASSLGHRNTIYF.

The genes are TRBV27 and TRBJ1-2; 9 bases align to TRBD1. The CDR3 length is 12 residues. Germline loops: CDR1 MNHEY, CDR2 SMNVEV (reference sequence). V gave up 8 bases and J gave up 4 bases; unmatched junction bases: 2. This CDR3 reads CASRDRVYGYTF. The CDR3 DNA follows: TGTGCCAGCCGGGACAGGGTCTATGGCTACACCTTC.

The chain has TRBV12-5 and TRBJ2-5; D remains unclear. Germline V gene data show CDR1 as LGHNT and CDR2 as FRNRAP. There are 16 residues in the CDR3. Between the trimmed V and J ends, which lost 0 bases and 3 bases, there was a span of 14 bases. The CDR3 nucleotides read TGTGCTAGTGGTTTGGTGCGCCCCGGGCCTGAAGAGACCCAGTACTTC. It specifies CASGLVRPGPEETQYF. The variable domain in full, completed from reference TRBV12-5 and TRBJ2-5, reads DARVTQTPRHKVTEMGQEVTMRCQPILGHNTVFWYRQTMMQGLELLAYFRNRAPLDDSGMPKDRFSAEMPDATLATLKIQPSEPRDSAVYFCASGLVRPGPEETQYFGPGTRLLVL.

The J gene is TRBJ2-5, the V gene TRBV27, with D maybe TRBD2 (5 bases). The CDR3 has 17 residues. The V gene's germline CDR1 is MNHEY and CDR2 SMNVEV (reference sequence). V lost 6 bases to trimming and J lost 0 bases, with 20 bases between them. CDR3 amino acids: CASRPRGYGVYQETQYF. Here the CDR3 DNA reads TGTGCCAGCAGGCCTCGAGGGTATGGGGTTTACCAAGAGACCCAGTACTTC.

The chain employs TRBV27 and TRBJ2-1; 12 bases match TRBD2. In germline, CDR1 is MNHEY, CDR2 SMNVEV (reference sequence). This CDR3 is 14 amino acids long. V gave up 8 bases and J gave up 7 bases; unmatched junction bases: 6. The CDR3 sequence is CASFGLAGWNEQFF. Here the CDR3 DNA reads TGTGCCAGCTTTGGACTAGCGGGGTGGAATGAGCAGTTCTTC.